Described below is a single T cell receptor beta chain sequence and its context. At the DNA level, this CDR3 is encoded by other sequences in the same sample as well. The data were taken from a study of blood T cell repertoires in COVID-19. For the study at large: Some COVID-19 samples were acute and others convalescent; all came from the United States, Italy and Spain. PBMCs, B-cell-depleted T cells, or T cells provided the cDNA or gDNA that made up the material.

The length of the CDR3 is 17 residues. V lost 3 bases, J lost 0 bases, and 16 bases lay in between. Germline-derived CDR1 and CDR2 are MGHRA and YSYEKL. In the original processing: Estimates of nucleated cell counts were drawn from the amplification of reference gene primers. Sequencing used immunoSEQ multiplex PCR; TCRdb keeps in-frame clones, though not all of them. That table supplies the V and J calls and clone size; D and trimming were determined from the DNA. The table shows under 150,000 clones, with over 80% occurring only once. This receptor was identified in a middle-aged man with active or convalescent COVID-19. V and J are TRBV4-1 and TRBJ2-3; maybe TRBD2 (6 bases). Sequenced sample: peripheral blood. CDR3: CASSQTYSGTSTDTQYF. DNA of the CDR3: TGCGCCAGCAGCCAGACATATAGCGGAACTAGCACAGATACGCAGTATTTT.